This TCR beta chain was retrieved from a study of cytomegalovirus exposure and HLA in healthy donors. Primers for the PCR totalled 60 Vbeta and 13 Jbeta. TCRdb's copy holds only in-frame clones and misses some; the assay was immunoSEQ multiplex PCR. The table includes about 190,000 clones, 75% to 80% detected once. The donors comprised healthy bone marrow donors. This clone appeared once. The antigen is unknown. Study results and caveats: One later analysis reportedly identified an Asian-associated ancestry cluster that showed fewer N-insertions than the approximately 710-donor mean. Most CMV-associated TCR beta chains appeared HLA-restricted in a later analysis. In an earlier analysis, in some 600 donors, most V segments appeared productive either ~90% or ~30% of the time.

The CDR3 contains 15 residues. The V gene's germline CDR1 is SGHRS and CDR2 YFSETQ. Germline trimming cut 4 bases from V and 5 bases from J; bases unmatched to any gene: 5. Sample: PBMCs. This clonotype was sampled from a woman aged 30 to 39 in good health and CMV-seropositive. The rearrangement links TRBV5-1 to TRBJ2-2, with 10 nucleotides matching TRBD1. CDR3 loop: CASSHGDRGTGELFF. The CDR3 DNA follows: TGCGCCAGCAGCCACGGGGACAGGGGTACCGGGGAGCTGTTTTTT.